These 16 T cell receptor beta chains were sequenced from one sample in a study of human thymus T cells. Produced via immunoSEQ multiplex PCR; TCRdb's table is partial and in-frame only. The repertoire holds some 120,000 clones, over 85% seen once, with around 0.025% in the top ten. From resections taken during corrective heart surgery, the thymus tissue was obtained. Sequencing was done on a sample of thymus tissue. The receptors shown here come from a boy under three years old with a congenital heart defect but otherwise immunologically healthy.

This chain uses TRBV13 with TRBJ2-1; D is tentatively TRBD1 or TRBD2 (5 bases each). V was shortened by 0 bases and J by 0 bases, with 21 bases between the two germline ends. This CDR3 has 20 amino acids. Germline loops: CDR1 PRHDT, CDR2 FYEKMQ (reference sequence). In nucleotides, the CDR3 is TGTGCCAGCAGCTTAGGTCGCCCGGTAGGGGACCACCACTCCTACAATGAGCAGTTCTTC. Amino acids: CASSLGRPVGDHHSYNEQFF.

The count of this clone is one. The J gene is TRBJ1-4, the V gene TRBV6-1; no definite D call. The germline CDR1 and CDR2 sequences are MNHNS and SASEGT. This CDR3 comprises 13 residues. V dropped 4 bases and J dropped 7 bases, with 10 bases sitting between them. DNA for the CDR3: TGTGCCAGCAGTGTTGACAAGACTGAAAAACTGTTTTTT. Amino acids: CASSVDKTEKLFF.

The chain recombines TRBV7-9 with TRBJ2-3; D not resolved. Germline values: CDR1 SEHNR, CDR2 FQNEAQ (reference sequence). CDR3 length: 12 residues. The V gene lost 6 bases and the J gene lost 11 bases, with 15 bases spanning the gap. The CDR3 loop reads CASSSERLGQYF. For the CDR3, the DNA is TGTGCCAGCAGTTCCGAACGATTAGGGCAGTATTTT.

The chain has TRBV7-2 and TRBJ2-1, with 16 positions matching TRBD2. The junction had 7 bases not matched to a gene; V was cut back by 1 base and J by 7 bases. The CDR3 loop spans 18 amino acids. Per germline, CDR1 SGHTA and CDR2 FQGNSA. The CDR3 DNA sequence: TGTGCCAGCAGCTTAGGGACCGGGACTAGCGGGGGGGCGAATGAGCAGTTCTTC. Amino acids: CASSLGTGTSGGANEQFF.

This clone appeared once. The chain has TRBV6-1 and TRBJ1-6; tentative D call: TRBD1 (6 bases). This CDR3 is 13 amino acids long. Germline-derived CDR1 and CDR2 are MNHNS and SASEGT. Trimming pared 5 bases from V and 11 bases from J, leaving 13 bases between. The CDR3 nucleotides read TGTGCCAGCAGTTTACAGGGTCAACCACCCCTCCACTTT. This encodes CASSLQGQPPLHF.

The chain couples TRBV4-2 to TRBJ2-1; possibly TRBD1 for D (5 bases). The CDR3 is 16 amino acids. Between the trimmed V and J ends, which lost 0 bases and 0 bases, there was a span of 9 bases. The germline CDR1 and CDR2 sequences are LGHNA and YNFKEQ. CDR3 protein: CASSQEGVSSYNEQFF. CDR3 nucleotides: TGTGCCAGCAGCCAAGAAGGGGTTAGCTCCTACAATGAGCAGTTCTTC.

V usage is TRBV20-1 and J usage is TRBJ2-7; D ambiguous. CDR1 is DFQATT and CDR2 is SNEGSKA in the germline V gene (reference sequence). There are 11 residues in the CDR3. The V end lost 3 bases, the J end lost 4 bases, and 7 bases lay between the germline ends. CDR3 nucleotides: TGCAGTGCTAGGGGCCCGTACGAGCAGTACTTC. It specifies CSARGPYEQYF.

J is TRBJ2-5 and V is TRBV7-6; 10 bases are shared with TRBD2. Trimming at V came to 2 bases and at J to 2 bases, leaving 8 bases not matched to a gene. Germline lookup yields CDR1 SGHVS and CDR2 FNYEAQ. The CDR3 covers 17 residues. The CDR3 DNA reads as TGTGCCAGCAGCTTACGGAGACTAGCGGGCCAGCAAGAGACCCAGTACTTC. Its translation is CASSLRRLAGQQETQYF.

V and J are TRBV1 and TRBJ1-5. TRBV1 is recorded as a pseudogene. CDR3 length equals 17 residues. For the CDR3, the DNA is TGCACCAGCAGCCAAGACATTACGTCTAATAGCAATCAGCCCCAGCATTTT. It codes for CTSSQDITSNSNQPQHF.

The V gene is TRBV5-6, the J gene TRBJ1-3; D uncertain. Germline V gene lookup returns CDR1 SGHDT and CDR2 YYEEEE. Between the trimmed V and J ends, which lost 4 bases and 4 bases, there was a span of 9 bases. The CDR3 runs 13 residues. This CDR3 reads CASSQGSGNTIYF. The CDR3, as DNA: TGTGCCAGCAGCCAAGGATCCGGAAACACCATATATTTT.

The V and J genes are TRBV7-9 and TRBJ2-7; a possible D gene is TRBD1 (5 bases). The CDR3 totals 13 residues. Germline CDR1 and CDR2: SEHNR and FQNEAQ (reference sequence). The V and J ends lost 1 base and 4 bases respectively, with 8 bases between them. Here the CDR3 DNA reads TGTGCCAGCAGCTTAGAGGGGCCGTACGAGCAGTACTTC. Protein product: CASSLEGPYEQYF.

This rearrangement joins TRBV5-4 to TRBJ1-1; 10 nucleotides agree with TRBD1. With 0 bases clipped from V and 4 bases from J, the junction kept 9 bases outside the gene matches. The length of the CDR3 is 17 residues. CDR1 and CDR2 (germline): SGHNT, YYREEE (reference sequence). CDR3 coding DNA: TGTGCCAGCAGCTTGGTCCGGGACAGGGGTGTTTGCACTGAAGCTTTCTTT. It specifies CASSLVRDRGVCTEAFF.

J is TRBJ2-7 and V is TRBV27; 7 bases map to TRBD1. The V and J ends lost 5 bases and 2 bases, in that order; junction bases with no gene match: 6. CDR1 and CDR2 (germline): MNHEY, SMNVEV (reference sequence). This CDR3 spans 14 amino acids. The CDR3 DNA follows: TGTGCCAGCAGTCTCGGGACAGCAGCCTACGAGCAGTACTTC. Its translation: CASSLGTAAYEQYF.

The gene calls are TRBV28 and TRBJ1-2; a possible D gene is TRBD1 (5 bases). The CDR3 is 16 amino acids. Germline lookup yields CDR1 MDHEN and CDR2 SYDVKM. The germline V and J ends were trimmed by 3 bases and 4 bases, with 18 bases remaining between them. The CDR3 DNA follows: TGTGCCAGCAGTTTGCTCTCTACTACAGGAGTCTATGGCTACACCTTC. It is translated as CASSLLSTTGVYGYTF.

The V call is TRBV6-5, the J call TRBJ2-7; D gene uncertain. The CDR3 contains 15 residues. Trimming stripped 6 bases from V and 0 bases from J, with 15 bases between. From germline, CDR1 is MNHEY and CDR2 SVGAGI. The CDR3 spells CASRPAVSGSYEQYF. CDR3 nucleotide sequence: TGTGCCAGCAGACCGGCGGTGTCAGGCTCCTACGAGCAGTACTTC.

The V call is TRBV19, the J call TRBJ1-5, with unresolved D. V lost 7 bases and J 6 bases, leaving 10 bases between the germline ends. There are 12 residues in the CDR3. CDR1 is LNHDA and CDR2 is SQIVND in the germline V gene (reference sequence). CDR3 sequence (DNA): TGTGCCAGTACCATACCCCCTCAGCCCCAGCATTTT. Encoded protein: CASTIPPQPQHF.